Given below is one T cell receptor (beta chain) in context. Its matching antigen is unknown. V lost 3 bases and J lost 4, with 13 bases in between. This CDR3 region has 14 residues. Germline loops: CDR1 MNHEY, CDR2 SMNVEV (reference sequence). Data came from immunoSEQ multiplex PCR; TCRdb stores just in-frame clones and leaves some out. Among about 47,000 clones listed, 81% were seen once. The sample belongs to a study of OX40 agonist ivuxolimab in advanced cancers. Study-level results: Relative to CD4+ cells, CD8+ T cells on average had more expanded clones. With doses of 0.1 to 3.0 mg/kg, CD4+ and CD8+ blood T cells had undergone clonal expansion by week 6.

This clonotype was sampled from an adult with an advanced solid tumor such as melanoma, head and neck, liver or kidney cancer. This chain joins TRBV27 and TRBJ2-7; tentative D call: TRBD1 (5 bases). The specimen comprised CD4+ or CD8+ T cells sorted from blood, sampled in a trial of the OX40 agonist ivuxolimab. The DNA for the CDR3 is TGTGCCAGCAGTTTCGACCAGGGCGGATACGAGCAGTACTTC. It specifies CASSFDQGGYEQYF.